The 17 T cell receptor beta chains below all came from one sample that was sequenced in a study of shared clonotypes between healthy human individuals. TCRdb keeps only in-frame clones here, not all; method: immunoSEQ multiplex PCR. The profile shows around 700,000 clones, about 80% of them singletons. What was sequenced was memory CD4+ T cells sorted from blood. Subset reported: CD45RA-negative fraction. Receptors originate from a woman between 25 and 40 years old in good health.

The V gene is TRBV19, the J gene TRBJ1-1; D not resolved. Between the trimmed V and J ends, which lost 4 bases and 6 bases, there was a span of 18 bases. This CDR3 spans 15 amino acids. Germline V gives CDR1 LNHDA, CDR2 SQIVND (reference sequence). This CDR3 is CASSKTYEPGSEAFF. CDR3 sequence (DNA): TGTGCCAGTAGTAAAACCTACGAGCCGGGCTCTGAAGCTTTCTTT. Based on the CDR3 plus reference TRBV19 and TRBJ1-1, the full variable domain is DGGITQSPKYLFRKEGQNVTLSCEQNLNHDAMYWYRQDPGQGLRLIYYSQIVNDFQKGDIAEGYSVSREKKESFPLTVTSAQKNPTAFYLCASSKTYEPGSEAFFGQGTRLTVV.

The rearrangement links TRBV5-1 to TRBJ2-3; 9 bases map to TRBD2. Germline CDR1 is SGHRS and CDR2 is YFSETQ. This CDR3 spans 13 amino acids. Trimming removed 7 bases from V and 2 bases from J; junction bases left unmatched: 2. The CDR3 sequence: CASLAGDTDTQYF. The DNA of the CDR3 is TGCGCCAGCTTAGCGGGGGACACAGATACGCAGTATTTT.

V is TRBV18 and J is TRBJ1-2; D may be TRBD1 (5 bases). Trimming took off 3 bases at V and 4 bases at J, with 12 bases between the two ends. There are 14 residues in the CDR3. Germline loops: CDR1 KGHSH, CDR2 LQKENI. The DNA for the CDR3 is TGTGCCAGCTCACCCGGACAAGAATTCTATGGCTACACCTTC. Protein sequence: CASSPGQEFYGYTF.

The chain carries TRBV5-4 and TRBJ2-7, with 10 bases aligning to TRBD2. The J segment lost 0 bases and the V segment lost 1 base, leaving 4 bases of the junction unmatched. The CDR3 runs 16 residues. Germline CDR1 and CDR2: SGHNT and YYREEE (reference sequence). Here the CDR3 reads CASSLTSGTISYEQYF. CDR3 DNA: TGTGCCAGCAGCTTGACTAGCGGGACGATCTCCTACGAGCAGTACTTC.

The V call is TRBV19, the J call TRBJ1-2, with D perhaps matching TRBD1 (5 bases). V lost 4 bases and J 0 bases, leaving 24 bases between the germline ends. Germline V gene data show CDR1 as LNHDA and CDR2 as SQIVND (reference sequence). CDR3 length equals 19 residues. The CDR3 nucleotides read TGTGCCAGTAGTAACATGAGGGGAAAGGGTCTCCTGGCTAACTATGGCTACACCTTC. Protein: CASSNMRGKGLLANYGYTF.

V and J are TRBV29-1 and TRBJ2-1, with TRBD2 matching over 10 bases. The CDR3 is 11 residues long. The V gene end was trimmed by 8 bases and the J gene end by 5 bases; junction bases not matched to a gene: 0. Per the germline V gene, CDR1 is SQVTM and CDR2 is ANQGSEA. DNA of the CDR3: TGCAGCACTAGCGGGGACAATGAGCAGTTCTTC. Translation: CSTSGDNEQFF.

The chain carries TRBV10-3 and TRBJ1-5; D is unclear. This CDR3 has 13 amino acids. V was shortened by 4 bases and J by 5 bases, with 9 bases between the two germline ends. Germline V lookup: CDR1 ENHRY, CDR2 SYGVKD. The CDR3, as DNA: TGTGCCATCAGTGGGGGAGACTATCAGCCCCAGCATTTT. It yields the protein CAISGGDYQPQHF.

The rearrangement joins TRBV6-5 to TRBJ1-1, with D hard to call. Per the germline V gene, CDR1 is MNHEY and CDR2 is SVGAGI. With 4 bases removed from V and 1 base from J, the gap between germline ends came to 7 bases. The CDR3 contains 13 residues. CDR3 region: CASSFQSNTEAFF. As DNA, the CDR3 is TGTGCCAGCAGTTTTCAATCGAACACTGAAGCTTTCTTT.

The J gene is TRBJ2-1, the V gene TRBV15; 14 bases align to TRBD2. This CDR3 has 15 amino acids. Per germline, CDR1 LNHNV and CDR2 YYDKDF (reference sequence). With 3 bases clipped from V and 9 bases from J, the junction kept 4 bases outside the gene matches. The CDR3 protein is CATSRGLAGDLEQFF. In DNA, the CDR3 is TGTGCCACCAGCAGGGGACTAGCGGGAGATCTTGAGCAGTTCTTC.

The chain links TRBV25-1 to TRBJ2-3, with 8 bases matching TRBD1. Germline V gene lookup returns CDR1 MGHDK and CDR2 SYGVNS. Germline trimming cut 4 bases from V and 2 bases from J; bases unmatched to any gene: 11. The CDR3 covers 17 residues. CDR3 loop: CASSGYAGTGFTDTQYF. The CDR3 DNA reads as TGTGCCAGCAGTGGATACGCCGGGACAGGCTTCACAGATACGCAGTATTTT.

This chain joins TRBV11-2 and TRBJ1-2; D is perhaps TRBD1 (6 bases). Germline CDR1 is SGHAT and CDR2 is FQNNGV. The CDR3 totals 14 residues. V was cut by 6 bases and J by 4 bases, with 15 bases left in between. This chain's CDR3 is CASSPGATGYGYTF. DNA of the CDR3: TGTGCCAGCAGTCCAGGGGCGACCGGCTATGGCTACACCTTC.

The chain couples TRBV19 to TRBJ2-7; 7 bases agree with TRBD1. The CDR3 has 16 amino acids. Germline V gene lookup returns CDR1 LNHDA and CDR2 SQIVND (reference sequence). Trimming took 1 base from V and 0 from J; bases not matched to a gene: 6. The CDR3 nucleotides are TGTGCCAGTAGTATAGCAAGGGGGCCTACCTCCTACGAGCAGTACTTC. This encodes CASSIARGPTSYEQYF.

The rearrangement links TRBV5-4 to TRBJ2-1, with 8 bases aligning to TRBD2. The CDR3 is made up of 15 amino acids. From germline, CDR1 is SGHNT and CDR2 YYREEE (reference sequence). With 4 bases clipped from V and 5 bases from J, the junction kept 8 bases outside the gene matches. The DNA for the CDR3 is TGTGCCAGCAGCGTTGAGCGGGAGTCCCACAATGAGCAGTTCTTC. It yields the protein CASSVERESHNEQFF.

This clone turned up a few times. V and J are TRBV6-1 and TRBJ1-1, with D hard to call. CDR1 is MNHNS and CDR2 is SASEGT in the germline V gene. This CDR3 is built from 15 residues. Trimming took off 5 bases at V and 5 bases at J, with 18 bases between the two ends. Here the CDR3 reads CASSRRALTWTEAFF. Here the CDR3 DNA reads TGTGCCAGCAGTCGCCGGGCTTTGACCTGGACTGAAGCTTTCTTT.

This clone showed up many times. The chain joins TRBV30 to TRBJ2-7, with D perhaps matching TRBD1 (6 bases). CDR1 and CDR2 from the germline V gene are GTSNPN and SVGIG (reference sequence). Trimming took 3 bases from V and 3 from J, leaving 21 bases between them. This CDR3 has 16 residues. The CDR3 spells CAWRGISGTRNYEQYF. The CDR3 DNA reads as TGTGCCTGGAGGGGAATCTCCGGGACAAGAAACTACGAGCAGTACTTC.

The gene calls are TRBV7-2 and TRBJ2-5; 8 bases map to TRBD1. V lost 5 bases and J lost 5; bases outside the gene matches: 4. Germline assignment: CDR1 SGHTA and CDR2 FQGNSA. This CDR3 region has 13 residues. CDR3 residues: CASSPNRGETQYF. In nucleotides, the CDR3 is TGTGCCAGCAGCCCTAACAGGGGGGAGACCCAGTACTTC.

The rearrangement uses TRBV11-2 and TRBJ2-7; perhaps TRBD1 as D (5 bases). There are 15 residues in the CDR3. The V end lost 4 bases, the J end lost 7 bases, and 20 bases lay between the germline ends. Germline CDR1 reads SGHAT; CDR2 reads FQNNGV. The CDR3 reads CASSSTSAGFKEQYF. CDR3 nucleotide sequence: TGTGCCAGCAGCTCCACGTCGGCAGGGTTCAAGGAGCAGTACTTC.